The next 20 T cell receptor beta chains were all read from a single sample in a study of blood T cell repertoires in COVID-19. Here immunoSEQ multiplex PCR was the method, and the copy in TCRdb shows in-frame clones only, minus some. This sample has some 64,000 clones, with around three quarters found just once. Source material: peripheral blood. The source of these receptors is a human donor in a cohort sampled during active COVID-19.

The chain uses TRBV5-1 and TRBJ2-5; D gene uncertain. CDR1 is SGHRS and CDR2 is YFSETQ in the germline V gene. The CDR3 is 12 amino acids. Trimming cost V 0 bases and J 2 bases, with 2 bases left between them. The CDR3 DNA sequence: TGCGCCAGCAGCTTGGCTCAAGAGACCCAGTACTTC. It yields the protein CASSLAQETQYF. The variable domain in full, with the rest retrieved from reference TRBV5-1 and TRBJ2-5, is KAGVTQTPRYLIKTRGQQVTLSCSPISGHRSVSWYQQTPGQGLQFLFEYFSETQRNKGNFPGRFSGRQFSNSRSEMNVSTLELGDSALYLCASSLAQETQYFGPGTRLLVL.

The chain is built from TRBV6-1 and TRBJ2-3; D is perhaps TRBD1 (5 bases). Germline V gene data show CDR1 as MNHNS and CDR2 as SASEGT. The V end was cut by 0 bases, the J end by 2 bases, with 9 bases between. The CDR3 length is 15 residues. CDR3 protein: CASSEAQGYTDTQYF. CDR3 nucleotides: TGTGCCAGCAGTGAAGCCCAGGGTTACACAGATACGCAGTATTTT.

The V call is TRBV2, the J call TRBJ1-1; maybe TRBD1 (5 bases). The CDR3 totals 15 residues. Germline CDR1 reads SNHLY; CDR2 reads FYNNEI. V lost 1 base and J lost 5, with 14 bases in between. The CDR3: CASSEGLGGVTEAFF. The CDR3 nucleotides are TGTGCCAGCAGTGAAGGCTTGGGAGGGGTGACTGAAGCTTTCTTT.

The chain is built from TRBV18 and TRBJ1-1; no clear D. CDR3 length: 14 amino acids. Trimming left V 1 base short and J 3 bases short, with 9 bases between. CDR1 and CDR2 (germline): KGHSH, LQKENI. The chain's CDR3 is CASSPRKADTEAFF. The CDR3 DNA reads TGTGCCAGCTCACCACGGAAGGCGGACACTGAAGCTTTCTTT.

The CDR3 DNA is TGTGCCAGCAGTTCCCACCAACCCAGGGGTGGCGGCTACACCTTC. Protein: CASSSHQPRGGGYTF. The chain recombines TRBV28 with TRBJ1-2; possible D gene TRBD1, 6 bases. V was trimmed by 4 bases and J by 8 bases, leaving 20 bases between them. CDR3 length: 15 residues. Germline V CDR1 and CDR2: MDHEN, SYDVKM.

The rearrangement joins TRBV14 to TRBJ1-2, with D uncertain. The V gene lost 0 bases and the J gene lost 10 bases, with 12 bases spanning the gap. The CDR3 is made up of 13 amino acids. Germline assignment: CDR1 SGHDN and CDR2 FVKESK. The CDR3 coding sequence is TGTGCCAGCAGCCAAGATTTGGTCGCGGACTACACCTTC. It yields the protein CASSQDLVADYTF. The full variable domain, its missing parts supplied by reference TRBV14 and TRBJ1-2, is EAGVTQFPSHSVIEKGQTVTLRCDPISGHDNLYWYRRVMGKEIKFLLHFVKESKQDESGMPNNRFLAERTGGTYSTLKVQPAELEDSGVYFCASSQDLVADYTFGSGTRLTVV.

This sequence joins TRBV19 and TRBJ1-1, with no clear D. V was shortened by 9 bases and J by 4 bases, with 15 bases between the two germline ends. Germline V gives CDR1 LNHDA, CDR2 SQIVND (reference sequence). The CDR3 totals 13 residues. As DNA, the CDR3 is TGTGCCAGCCGGGTCTCGGGGAGCACTGAAGCTTTCTTT. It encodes CASRVSGSTEAFF.

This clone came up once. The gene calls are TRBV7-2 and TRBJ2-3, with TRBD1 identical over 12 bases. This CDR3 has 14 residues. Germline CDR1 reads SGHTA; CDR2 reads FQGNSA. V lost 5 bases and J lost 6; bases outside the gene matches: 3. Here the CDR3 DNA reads TGTGCCAGCAGCCAGGGACAGGGGGCGGATACGCAGTATTTT. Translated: CASSQGQGADTQYF.

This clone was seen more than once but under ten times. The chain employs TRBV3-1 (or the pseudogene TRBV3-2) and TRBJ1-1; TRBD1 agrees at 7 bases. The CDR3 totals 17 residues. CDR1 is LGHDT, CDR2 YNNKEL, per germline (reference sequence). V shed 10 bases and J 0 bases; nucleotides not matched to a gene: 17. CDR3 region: CANRPTGVDGMNTEAFF. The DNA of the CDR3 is TGTGCCAACAGGCCTACAGGGGTCGATGGGATGAACACTGAAGCTTTCTTT.

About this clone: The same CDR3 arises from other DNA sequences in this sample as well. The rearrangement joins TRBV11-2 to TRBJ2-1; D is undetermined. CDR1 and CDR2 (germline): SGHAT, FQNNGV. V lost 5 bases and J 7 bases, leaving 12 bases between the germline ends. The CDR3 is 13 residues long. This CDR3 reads CASSVIGQNEQFF. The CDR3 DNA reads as TGTGCCAGCAGCGTAATTGGGCAGAATGAGCAGTTCTTC.

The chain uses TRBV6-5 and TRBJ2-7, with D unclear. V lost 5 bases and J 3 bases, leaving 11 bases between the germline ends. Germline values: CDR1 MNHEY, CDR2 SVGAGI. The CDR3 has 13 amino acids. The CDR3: CASSPPGSYEQYF. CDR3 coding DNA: TGTGCCAGCAGTCCCCCAGGAAGCTACGAGCAGTACTTC.

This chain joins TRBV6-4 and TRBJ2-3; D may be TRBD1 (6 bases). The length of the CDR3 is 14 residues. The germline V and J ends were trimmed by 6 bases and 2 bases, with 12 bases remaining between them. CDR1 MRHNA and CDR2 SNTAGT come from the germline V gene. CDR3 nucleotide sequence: TGTGCCAGCAGCGCCCAGGGGACCACAGATACGCAGTATTTT. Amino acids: CASSAQGTTDTQYF.

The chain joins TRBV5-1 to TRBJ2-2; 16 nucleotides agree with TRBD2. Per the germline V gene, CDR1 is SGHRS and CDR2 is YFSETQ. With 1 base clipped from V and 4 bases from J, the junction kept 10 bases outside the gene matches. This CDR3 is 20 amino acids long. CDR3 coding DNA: TGCGCCAGCAGCTTGATTCCGGGACTAGCGGGGGGGCCGAGCACCGGGGAGCTGTTTTTT. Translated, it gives CASSLIPGLAGGPSTGELFF.

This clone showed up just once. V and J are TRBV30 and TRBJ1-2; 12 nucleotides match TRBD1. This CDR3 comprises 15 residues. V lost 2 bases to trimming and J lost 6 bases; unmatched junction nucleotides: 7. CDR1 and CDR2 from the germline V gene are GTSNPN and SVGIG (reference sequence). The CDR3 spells CAWSFRDRGRDGYTF. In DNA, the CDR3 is TGTGCCTGGAGTTTCCGGGACAGGGGGCGGGATGGCTACACCTTC.

The DNA of the CDR3 is TGTGCCAGCAGCCAAGATCCTGCAGGGACAGGGGCCAACGTCCTGACTTTC. Its translation is CASSQDPAGTGANVLTF. The rearrangement links TRBV4-2 to TRBJ2-6, with D perhaps TRBD1 (6 bases). Germline V gene sequence: CDR1 LGHNA, CDR2 YNFKEQ. V lost 0 bases and J lost 4, with 13 bases in between. CDR3 length equals 17 residues.

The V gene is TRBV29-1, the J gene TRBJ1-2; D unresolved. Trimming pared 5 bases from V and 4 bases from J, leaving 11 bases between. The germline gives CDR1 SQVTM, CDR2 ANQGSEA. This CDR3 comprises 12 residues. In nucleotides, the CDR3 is TGCAGCGTTATTTTGGCAAGCTATGGCTACACCTTC. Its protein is CSVILASYGYTF.

The CDR3 protein is CASSPDPRPDTQYF. In nucleotides, the CDR3 is TGTGCCAGCAGCCCTGACCCCAGGCCAGATACGCAGTATTTT. The chain recombines TRBV3-1 (or the pseudogene TRBV3-2) with TRBJ2-3, with D unresolved. In germline, CDR1 is LGHDT, CDR2 YNNKEL (reference sequence). Trimming took 4 bases from V and 4 from J, leaving 12 bases between them. This CDR3 is built from 14 residues.

This chain's CDR3 is CASSRRPGPNTSGNTIYF. In nucleotides, the CDR3 is TGTGCCAGCAGCCGTCGCCCGGGTCCTAATACCTCTGGAAACACCATATATTTT. The chain employs TRBV3-1 (or the pseudogene TRBV3-2) and TRBJ1-3; D not certain. Trimming stripped 4 bases from V and 0 bases from J, with 19 bases between. This CDR3 contains 18 residues. The germline CDR1 and CDR2 sequences are LGHDT and YNNKEL (reference sequence).

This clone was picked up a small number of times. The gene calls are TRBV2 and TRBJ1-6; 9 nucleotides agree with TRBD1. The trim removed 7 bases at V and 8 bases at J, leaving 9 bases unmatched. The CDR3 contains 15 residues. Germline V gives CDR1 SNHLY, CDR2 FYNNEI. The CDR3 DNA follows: TGTGCCAGCATCTTGGGGACAGGGCGAGATTCACCCCTCCACTTT. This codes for CASILGTGRDSPLHF.

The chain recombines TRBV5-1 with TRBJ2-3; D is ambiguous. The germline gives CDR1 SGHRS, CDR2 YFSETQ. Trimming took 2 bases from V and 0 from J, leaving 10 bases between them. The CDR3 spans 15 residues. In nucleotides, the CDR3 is TGCGCCAGCAGCTTTGAGAGTACTAGCACAGATACGCAGTATTTT. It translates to CASSFESTSTDTQYF.